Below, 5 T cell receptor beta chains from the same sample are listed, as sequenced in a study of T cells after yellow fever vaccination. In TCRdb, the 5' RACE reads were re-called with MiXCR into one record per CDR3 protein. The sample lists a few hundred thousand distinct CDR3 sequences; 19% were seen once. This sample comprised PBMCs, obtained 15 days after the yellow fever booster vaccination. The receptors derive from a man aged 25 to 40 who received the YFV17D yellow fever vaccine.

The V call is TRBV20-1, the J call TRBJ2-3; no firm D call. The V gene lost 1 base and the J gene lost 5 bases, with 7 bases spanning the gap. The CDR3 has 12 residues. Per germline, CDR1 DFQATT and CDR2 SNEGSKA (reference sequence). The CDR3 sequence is CSARAVGDTQYF. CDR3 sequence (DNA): TGCAGTGCTAGAGCTGTCGGAGATACGCAGTATTTT.

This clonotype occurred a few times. CDR3: CASSQASGTYNEQFF. CDR3 sequence (DNA): TGTGCCAGCAGCCAAGCTAGCGGGACCTACAATGAGCAGTTCTTC. This chain joins TRBV4-2 and TRBJ2-1; the match to TRBD2 covers 9 bases. With V trimmed by 1 base and J by 2 bases, 0 bases remained unmatched. The CDR3 runs 15 residues. CDR1 and CDR2 (germline): LGHNA, YNFKEQ.

The CDR3 sequence is CATPDKAGGSYGYTF. The CDR3 coding sequence is TGTGCCACCCCTGACAAGGCCGGGGGGAGCTATGGCTACACCTTC. The chain couples TRBV28 to TRBJ1-2, with D perhaps TRBD1 (5 bases). Trimming stripped 10 bases from V and 4 bases from J, with 22 bases between. This CDR3 spans 15 amino acids. Germline-derived CDR1 and CDR2 are MDHEN and SYDVKM.

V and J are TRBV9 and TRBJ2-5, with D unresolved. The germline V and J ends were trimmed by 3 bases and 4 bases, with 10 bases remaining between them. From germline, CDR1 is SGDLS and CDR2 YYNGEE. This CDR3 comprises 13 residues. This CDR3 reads CASSAYGRETQYF. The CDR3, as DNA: TGTGCCAGCAGCGCCTACGGACGAGAGACCCAGTACTTC.

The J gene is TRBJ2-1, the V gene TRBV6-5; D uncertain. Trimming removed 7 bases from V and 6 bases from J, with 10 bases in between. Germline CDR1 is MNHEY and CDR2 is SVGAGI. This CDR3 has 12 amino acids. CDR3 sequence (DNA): TGTGCCAGCACCGGACCCGTCAATGAGCAGTTCTTC. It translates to CASTGPVNEQFF.